The clone carrying this T cell receptor beta chain was seen a few times. The length of the CDR3 is 17 residues. The V end was cut by 4 bases, the J end by 8 bases, with 26 bases between. Germline CDR1 and CDR2: LGHDT and YNNKEL (reference sequence). Per the authors' pipeline: Amplification of reference gene primers was used by the study to estimate nucleated cell counts. The data were produced by immunoSEQ multiplex PCR, yet TCRdb's version contains in-frame clones alone and is incomplete. V and J calls and clone size come straight from that table; D and trimming were deduced from the DNA. The sample includes 85,000 to 95,000 clones, 55% to 75% seen only once; the top ten take roughly an eighth. This specimen belongs to a study of blood T cell repertoires in COVID-19. Study overall: COVID-19 samples collected from the United States, Italy and Spain covered acute and convalescent phases. From T cells, B-cell-depleted T cells, or PBMCs came the material, which was cDNA or gDNA.

The source is a woman older than 75 with acute or convalescent COVID-19. Sequenced material: peripheral blood. The rearrangement uses TRBV3-1 (or the pseudogene TRBV3-2) and TRBJ1-2, with D perhaps TRBD1 (5 bases). The CDR3: CASSPGDGRTIVNGYTF. CDR3 in DNA: TGTGCCAGCAGCCCGGGGGACGGGCGTACGATAGTGAACGGCTACACCTTC.